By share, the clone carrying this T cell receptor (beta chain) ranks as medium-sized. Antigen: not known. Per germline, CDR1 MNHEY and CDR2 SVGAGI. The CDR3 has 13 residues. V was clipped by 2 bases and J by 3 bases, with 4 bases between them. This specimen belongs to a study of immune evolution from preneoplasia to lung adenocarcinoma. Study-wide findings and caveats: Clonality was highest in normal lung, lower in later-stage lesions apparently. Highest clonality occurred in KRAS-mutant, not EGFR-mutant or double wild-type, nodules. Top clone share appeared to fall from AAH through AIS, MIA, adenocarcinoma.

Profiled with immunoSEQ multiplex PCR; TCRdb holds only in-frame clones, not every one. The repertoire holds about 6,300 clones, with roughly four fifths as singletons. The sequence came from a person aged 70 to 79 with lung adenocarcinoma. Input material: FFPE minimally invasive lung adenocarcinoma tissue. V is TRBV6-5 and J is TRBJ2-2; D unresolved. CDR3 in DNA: TGTGCCAGCAGTTACCAGGACACCGGGGAGCTGTTTTTT. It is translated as CASSYQDTGELFF.